Shown below are 11 T cell receptor beta chains from a single sample sequenced in a study of vaccination effects on CD4 cells after COVID-19. Before any sequencing was done, the ViraFEST assay used viral peptide pools to expand antigen-specific CD4+ T cells. The authors isolated CD4+ T cells after around nine days of culture. Vaccinated recipients, who were negative for nucleocapsid antibodies, had no history of SARS-CoV-2 infection. No antigen is known for these receptors. TCRdb's table, derived via immunoSEQ multiplex PCR, lists solely in-frame clones and lacks some. The sample has 65,000 to 85,000 clones, 75% to 90% seen once. This sample comprised CD4+ T cells from PBMCs cultured with SARS-CoV-2 spike peptides, obtained before COVID-19 vaccination. The receptors were gathered from a human donor who received a COVID-19 vaccine.

The rearrangement uses TRBV2 and TRBJ1-5, with D unresolved. V lost 5 bases to trimming and J lost 5 bases, with 19 bases between them. This CDR3 is 16 amino acids long. Germline lookup yields CDR1 SNHLY and CDR2 FYNNEI. The CDR3 loop reads CASSPSMTLAHQPQHF. The DNA of the CDR3 is TGTGCCAGCAGTCCTAGTATGACACTCGCCCATCAGCCCCAGCATTTT.

The chain couples TRBV21-1 to TRBJ2-7; the D call in the table, TRBD1, was not verified against the DNA. TRBV21-1 is given as a pseudogene. The CDR3 extends over 17 amino acids. The CDR3 protein is CASSKAPGQKPIYEQYV. CDR3 nucleotides: TGTGCCAGCAGCAAAGCACCGGGACAAAAGCCCATCTACGAGCAGTACGTC.

This chain links TRBV7-2 with TRBJ2-3, with 9 nucleotides matching TRBD2. After removal of 5 bases from V and 6 bases from J, the junction contained 9 bases not matched to a gene. The CDR3 loop spans 15 amino acids. Germline CDR1 and CDR2: SGHTA and FQGNSA. The CDR3 region has the DNA TGTGCCAGCAGCACCTGGACTAGCGAAGCGGATACGCAGTATTTT. It yields the protein CASSTWTSEADTQYF.

The CDR3 is CSVGQSGANVLTF. The DNA for the CDR3 is TGCAGCGTTGGGCAAAGTGGGGCCAACGTCCTGACTTTC. The gene calls are TRBV29-1 and TRBJ2-6; no clear D. The CDR3 sequence is 13 residues long. In germline, CDR1 is SQVTM, CDR2 ANQGSEA. V lost 4 bases, J lost 3 bases, and 7 bases lay in between.

This chain uses TRBV7-2 with TRBJ2-5; D unclear. The CDR3 extends over 15 amino acids. V was cut by 4 bases and J by 5 bases, with 17 bases left in between. From germline, CDR1 is SGHTA and CDR2 FQGNSA. CDR3 DNA sequence: TGTGCCAGCAGCTCCGGACCAATTGAGAGGGAGACCCAGTACTTC. Translating gives CASSSGPIERETQYF.

This chain connects TRBV19 to TRBJ1-5, with 9 nucleotides matching TRBD1. Trimming at V came to 7 bases and at J to 6 bases, leaving 7 bases not matched to a gene. The CDR3 is made up of 14 amino acids. Germline CDR1 is LNHDA and CDR2 is SQIVND (reference sequence). CDR3 sequence reads: CASNLQGAGQPQHF. CDR3 sequence (DNA): TGTGCCAGTAACCTACAGGGGGCGGGTCAGCCCCAGCATTTT.

This chain links TRBV5-1 with TRBJ2-3; 8 positions agree with TRBD2. This CDR3 is 16 amino acids long. The germline CDR1 and CDR2 sequences are SGHRS and YFSETQ. The V segment lost 5 bases and the J segment 6 bases; nucleotides outside the gene matches: 14. CDR3 nucleotide sequence: TGCGCCAGCAGACCTGGTAGCGGGGCACCCGCGGATACGCAGTATTTT. Translating gives CASRPGSGAPADTQYF.

This clone was detected only a few times. V gene TRBV7-3 combines with J gene TRBJ1-2; 10 nucleotides align to TRBD1. With 5 bases clipped from V and 4 bases from J, the junction kept 4 bases outside the gene matches. Germline V gene data show CDR1 as SGHTA and CDR2 as FQGTGA. The CDR3 loop spans 14 amino acids. CDR3 in DNA: TGTGCCAGCAGCCGGGACAGGGGAGGCTATGGCTACACCTTC. Protein sequence: CASSRDRGGYGYTF. The full variable domain, its missing parts supplied by reference TRBV7-3 and TRBJ1-2, is GAGVSQTPSNKVTEKGKYVELRCDPISGHTALYWYRQSLGQGPEFLIYFQGTGAADDSGLPNDRFFAVRPEGSVSTLKIQRTERGDSAVYLCASSRDRGGYGYTFGSGTRLTVV.

The CDR3 protein is CASSLGPDYGYTF. CDR3 DNA: TGTGCCAGCAGTTTGGGACCTGACTATGGCTACACCTTC. This chain joins TRBV6-2 or TRBV6-3 and TRBJ1-2; D may be TRBD1 (5 bases). Trimming removed 4 bases from V and 3 bases from J, with 9 bases in between. The germline V gene has CDR1 MNHEY and CDR2 SVGEGT. This CDR3 is 13 amino acids long.

The chain has TRBV5-1 and TRBJ2-5; 7 bases are shared with TRBD2. Trimming removed 4 bases from V and 5 bases from J; junction bases left unmatched: 5. Germline assignment: CDR1 SGHRS and CDR2 YFSETQ. The CDR3 extends over 13 amino acids. The CDR3 loop reads CASSNGLDETQYF. DNA for the CDR3: TGCGCCAGCAGCAACGGACTAGACGAGACCCAGTACTTC.

The chain couples TRBV19 to TRBJ2-2; 7 bases are shared with TRBD1. The CDR3 totals 17 residues. Per germline, CDR1 LNHDA and CDR2 SQIVND (reference sequence). With V trimmed by 1 base and J by 1 base, 6 bases remained unmatched. The chain's CDR3 is CASSIVRAGGNTGELFF. In nucleotides, the CDR3 is TGTGCCAGTAGTATAGTCAGGGCAGGGGGGAACACCGGGGAGCTGTTTTTT. The entire variable domain, with the rest obtained from reference TRBV19 and TRBJ2-2, is as follows: DGGITQSPKYLFRKEGQNVTLSCEQNLNHDAMYWYRQDPGQGLRLIYYSQIVNDFQKGDIAEGYSVSREKKESFPLTVTSAQKNPTAFYLCASSIVRAGGNTGELFFGEGSRLTVL.